The next 23 T cell receptor beta chains were all read from a single sample in a study of vaccination and CD4 T cells after COVID-19. Sequencing of cultured CD4+ T cell DNA used the Oncomine TCR Beta short-read assay. In this case, cultured CD4+ T cells provided the extracted genomic DNA. TCRdb redid the calling of the PCR reads with MiXCR, one entry per CDR3 protein. The repertoire holds several thousand distinct CDR3 sequences, around 33% seen once, with roughly 40% in the top ten. Their target antigens are unknown. Stated treatment: approximately 9-day PBMC culture with coronavirus spike peptide pools or control peptides (ViraFEST assay). Ahead of the COVID-19 pandemic (2011-2018), the CD4+ T cells of the unexposed donor were collected. Sequencing was done on a sample of CD4+ T cells from blood, cultured in vitro. These receptors were collected from a human donor in good health.

This clonotype is categorized as medium-sized. V gene TRBV6-2 or TRBV6-3 combines with J gene TRBJ1-5, with a weak D call TRBD1 (5 bases). Trimming left V 4 bases short and J 2 bases short, with 12 bases between. The CDR3 has 15 residues. Germline CDR1 reads MNHEY; CDR2 reads SVGEGT. The CDR3 nucleotides are TGTGCCAGCAGTTTCCGGACGGGGGGCAATCAGCCCCAGCATTTT. Its protein is CASSFRTGGNQPQHF.

This chain uses TRBV20-1 with TRBJ2-1; D gene unclear. With 0 bases removed from V and 8 bases from J, the gap between germline ends came to 11 bases. From germline, CDR1 is DFQATT and CDR2 SNEGSKA (reference sequence). CDR3 length: 13 residues. The CDR3 nucleotides are TGCAGTGCTAGAGATCTGAGGAGTGATGAGCAGTTCTTC. This encodes CSARDLRSDEQFF.

CDR3 bases: TGTGCCAGCGGCCCCAGGGGGGTCCCCGCCTACGAGCAGTACTTC. The encoded protein is CASGPRGVPAYEQYF. The V call is TRBV6-1, the J call TRBJ2-7, with D perhaps TRBD1 (7 bases). CDR1 and CDR2 from the germline V gene are MNHNS and SASEGT. Trimming took off 8 bases at V and 2 bases at J, with 19 bases between the two ends. The CDR3 contains 15 residues.

The V gene is TRBV7-8, the J gene TRBJ2-2; D possibly corresponds to TRBD1 (6 bases). CDR1 is SGHVS, CDR2 FQNEAQ, per germline. This CDR3 spans 15 amino acids. V was clipped by 0 bases and J by 8 bases, with 13 bases between them. The CDR3 DNA sequence: TGTGCCAGCAGCTTAGCGTCGACAGGTTCGGGGGAGCTGTTTTTT. This sequence encodes CASSLASTGSGELFF.

The chain has TRBV30 and TRBJ1-2; D remains unclear. Trimming took off 3 bases at V and 4 bases at J, with 15 bases between the two ends. From germline, CDR1 is GTSNPN and CDR2 SVGIG (reference sequence). The CDR3 contains 14 residues. The CDR3 DNA reads as TGTGCCTGGAGCGCCTCGCCCCTCCTCTATGGCTACACCTTC. It is translated as CAWSASPLLYGYTF.

V is TRBV7-2 and J is TRBJ2-3; the match to TRBD2 covers 8 bases. CDR3 length: 15 amino acids. The ends lost 1 base at V and 2 bases at J; junction bases unmatched: 2. Germline CDR1 is SGHTA and CDR2 is FQGNSA. The CDR3 bases are TGTGCCAGCAGCTTAGGCGGGAGGCTCACAGATACGCAGTATTTT. Translated: CASSLGGRLTDTQYF.

The chain joins TRBV7-3 to TRBJ1-1; D remains ambiguous. The CDR3 has 16 amino acids. Germline-derived CDR1 and CDR2 are SGHTA and FQGTGA. V lost 5 bases, J lost 1 base, and 17 bases lay in between. CDR3 region: CASSPSPPTSNTEAFF. CDR3 DNA sequence: TGTGCCAGCAGCCCAAGCCCCCCGACGTCGAACACTGAAGCTTTCTTT. The full variable domain, with the rest looked up from reference TRBV7-3 and TRBJ1-1, is GAGVSQTPSNKVTEKGKYVELRCDPISGHTALYWYRQSLGQGPEFLIYFQGTGAADDSGLPNDRFFAVRPEGSVSTLKIQRTERGDSAVYLCASSPSPPTSNTEAFFGQGTRLTVV.

This clonotype was found a few times. This chain connects TRBV7-6 to TRBJ2-5, with TRBD2 matching over 11 bases. The germline CDR1 and CDR2 sequences are SGHVS and FNYEAQ. This CDR3 contains 17 residues. J was trimmed by 4 bases and V by 1 base; bases with no gene match: 8. The chain's CDR3 is CASSLVTLGLAGETQYF. CDR3 DNA: TGTGCCAGCAGCTTAGTGACCCTCGGACTAGCGGGAGAGACCCAGTACTTC.

The CDR3, as DNA: TGTGCCATCAGTGAGCAGACAGATTATGACGAGCAGTACTTC. It is translated as CAISEQTDYDEQYF. The chain is built from TRBV10-3 and TRBJ2-7; TRBD1 is a possible D gene (5 bases). The CDR3 is made up of 14 amino acids. Trimming took off 2 bases at V and 5 bases at J, with 13 bases between the two ends. Germline CDR1 ENHRY, CDR2 SYGVKD.

This clonotype has just a few counts. V gene TRBV6-2 or TRBV6-3 combines with J gene TRBJ2-1, with 8 bases that match TRBD2. Germline assignment: CDR1 MNHEY and CDR2 SVGEGT. The CDR3 consists of 16 residues. V trimming: 4 bases; J trimming: 11 bases; junction bases outside the gene matches: 16. The CDR3 here is CASSWTQRETRSKQFF. CDR3 DNA: TGTGCCAGCAGTTGGACCCAGCGGGAGACCCGTTCTAAGCAGTTCTTC.

This sequence joins TRBV5-4 and TRBJ2-5, with 8 positions matching TRBD2. Germline assignment: CDR1 SGHNT and CDR2 YYREEE (reference sequence). Losses at the gene ends were 2 bases for V and 2 bases for J; bases not matched to a gene: 5. This CDR3 is 15 amino acids long. CDR3 bases: TGTGCCAGCAGCTTTAAGGGCGGGGGGCAAGAGACCCAGTACTTC. It codes for CASSFKGGGQETQYF. Looking up the rest from reference TRBV5-4 and TRBJ2-5 gives the full variable domain: ETGVTQSPTHLIKTRGQQVTLRCSSQSGHNTVSWYQQALGQGPQFIFQYYREEENGRGNFPPRFSGLQFPNYSSELNVNALELDDSALYLCASSFKGGGQETQYFGPGTRLLVL.

The V and J genes are TRBV19 and TRBJ1-2; D perhaps matches TRBD1 (6 bases). V shed 11 bases and J shed 8 bases, with 27 bases lying between them. The germline CDR1 and CDR2 sequences are LNHDA and SQIVND (reference sequence). The CDR3 consists of 15 residues. The CDR3, as DNA: TGTGCCGGTATAGACAGGAGTACGCGCCGAGGGGGCTACACCTTC. Amino acid sequence: CAGIDRSTRRGGYTF.

A few counts support this clonotype. The chain joins TRBV7-2 to TRBJ2-7; TRBD2 is a possible D gene (6 bases). Germline assignment: CDR1 SGHTA and CDR2 FQGNSA. Trimming pared 1 base from V and 8 bases from J, leaving 12 bases between. The CDR3 is made up of 13 amino acids. CDR3 DNA: TGTGCCAGCAGCTTAGAAGGGAGGTTCCAGCAGTACTTC. It codes for CASSLEGRFQQYF.

This clonotype showed up just a few times. At one end the junction does not follow the germline gene, possibly because of a read error. The chain has TRBV7-7 and TRBJ2-7; D unclear. The CDR3 has 15 amino acids. Germline assignment: CDR1 SSHAT and CDR2 FNYEAQ (reference sequence). CDR3: CASSPGMGLLDEQYF. The CDR3 DNA reads TGTGCTAGCAGCCCCGGTATGGGGTTACTGGACGAGCAGTACTTC.

The chain is built from TRBV27 and TRBJ2-7; 8 positions match TRBD2. The CDR3 spans 14 residues. Germline V gives CDR1 MNHEY, CDR2 SMNVEV (reference sequence). J was trimmed by 3 bases and V by 5 bases; bases with no gene match: 6. For the CDR3, the DNA is TGTGCCAGCAGTCCCCGACTAGCGCTCTACGAGCAGTACTTC. Amino acid sequence: CASSPRLALYEQYF.

The chain couples TRBV7-9 to TRBJ1-3; D unresolved. The V end lost 4 bases, the J end lost 0 bases, and 7 bases lay between the germline ends. This CDR3 is built from 14 residues. Germline CDR1 is SEHNR and CDR2 is FQNEAQ (reference sequence). CDR3 residues: CASSSGISGNTIYF. The CDR3 nucleotides are TGTGCCAGCAGCTCCGGGATCTCTGGAAACACCATATATTTT.

There are a few counts of this clonotype. This chain uses TRBV6-5 with TRBJ2-5; D may be TRBD2 (5 bases). Germline V gene data show CDR1 as MNHEY and CDR2 as SVGAGI. V lost 2 bases and J 8 bases, leaving 12 bases between the germline ends. There are 13 residues in the CDR3. The CDR3 loop reads CASSYPPGNTQYF. In DNA, the CDR3 is TGTGCCAGCAGTTACCCACCCGGGAATACCCAGTACTTC.

Of note for this clonotype: Germline and junction disagree at one end, which may indicate a read error. The chain has TRBV7-2 and TRBJ1-5; 8 nucleotides match TRBD1. CDR3 size: 15 residues. Germline CDR1 is SGHTA and CDR2 is FQGNSA. CDR3 sequence: CASSLDRGGNQPQHF. In DNA form, the CDR3 reads TGTGCCAGCAGTTTAGACAGGGGTGGCAATCAGCCCCAGCATTTT.

The J gene is TRBJ2-1, the V gene TRBV20-1; D is undetermined. Germline loops: CDR1 DFQATT, CDR2 SNEGSKA (reference sequence). The CDR3 runs to 12 residues. Trimming pared 6 bases from V and 6 bases from J, leaving 12 bases between. For the CDR3, the DNA is TGCAGTGCCACGAACTTTTTCAATGAGCAGTTCTTC. It encodes CSATNFFNEQFF.

This clonotype appeared a few times. This rearrangement joins TRBV5-4 to TRBJ1-2; 7 nucleotides agree with TRBD1. From germline, CDR1 is SGHNT and CDR2 YYREEE (reference sequence). CDR3 length: 15 residues. The trim removed 4 bases at V and 4 bases at J, leaving 10 bases unmatched. The CDR3 DNA reads TGTGCCAGCAGCCCGCAGGGGGACTCCCTCTATGGCTACACCTTC. Translation gives CASSPQGDSLYGYTF.

The chain uses TRBV20-1 and TRBJ2-1; a possible D gene is TRBD1 (6 bases). Germline CDR1 reads DFQATT; CDR2 reads SNEGSKA (reference sequence). The CDR3 is 14 residues long. V was clipped by 0 bases and J by 8 bases, with 14 bases between them. This CDR3 reads CSARDVGAGDEQFF. As DNA, the CDR3 is TGCAGTGCTAGAGATGTGGGAGCAGGGGATGAGCAGTTCTTC.

The V and J genes are TRBV19 and TRBJ2-1; 11 bases map to TRBD2. The CDR3 contains 15 residues. V shed 7 bases and J 7 bases; nucleotides not matched to a gene: 9. CDR1 and CDR2 (germline): LNHDA, SQIVND (reference sequence). The CDR3 region has the DNA TGTGCCAGTACCCCCTCAGCTAGCGGGAGGAATGAGCAGTTCTTC. Protein sequence: CASTPSASGRNEQFF.

The chain combines TRBV6-5 with TRBJ2-1; 12 nucleotides line up with TRBD2. CDR3 length: 18 amino acids. Germline trimming cut 0 bases from V and 5 bases from J; bases unmatched to any gene: 8. Germline V gives CDR1 MNHEY, CDR2 SVGAGI. DNA of the CDR3: TGTGCCAGCAGTTACTCGGTCTTGACTAGCGGGAGTAACAATGAGCAGTTCTTC. Its protein product is CASSYSVLTSGSNNEQFF.